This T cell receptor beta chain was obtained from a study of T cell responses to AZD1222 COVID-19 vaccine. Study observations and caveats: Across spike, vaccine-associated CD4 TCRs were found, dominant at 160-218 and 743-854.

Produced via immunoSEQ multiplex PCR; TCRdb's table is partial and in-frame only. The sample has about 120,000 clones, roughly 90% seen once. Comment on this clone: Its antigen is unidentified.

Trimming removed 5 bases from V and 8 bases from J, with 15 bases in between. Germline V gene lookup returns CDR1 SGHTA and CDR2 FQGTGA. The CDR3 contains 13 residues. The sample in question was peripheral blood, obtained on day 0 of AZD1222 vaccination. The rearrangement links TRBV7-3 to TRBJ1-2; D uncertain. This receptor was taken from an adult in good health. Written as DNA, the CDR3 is TGTGCCAGCAGCCCCCTAGAGGGTCACGGCTACACCTTC. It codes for CASSPLEGHGYTF.